These 7 T cell receptor beta chains originate from one sample sequenced in a study of post-analysis software for immune sequencing data. Study results and limitations: Relative to controls, patients had five TRBV segments at higher frequency, with TRBV5-6, TRBV5-1 and TRBV20-1 among these.

Researchers reported that TCR beta cDNA libraries carried unique molecular identifiers. TCRdb analysed the PCR reads with MiXCR anew, one entry per CDR3 protein. The sample contains 650,000 to 900,000 distinct CDR3 sequences, 46% of which appear only once. Their cognate antigens are unknown. The source material was blood. Every receptor here comes from a girl between 5 and 17 years old with multiple sclerosis.

The genes are TRBV29-1 and TRBJ2-5; D ambiguous. The J call is in doubt because the DNA end fits TRBJ2-7 better. Germline CDR1 is SQVTM and CDR2 is ANQGSEA. CDR3 length: 10 amino acids. CDR3 in amino acids: CSVWYDEQYF. CDR3 sequence (DNA): TGCAGCGTTTGGTACGACGAGCAGTACTTC.

The chain recombines TRBV7-2 with TRBJ2-5; the match to TRBD2 covers 8 bases. There are 16 residues in the CDR3. CDR1 is SGHTA and CDR2 is FQGNSA in the germline V gene. V lost 1 base to trimming and J lost 1 base; unmatched junction nucleotides: 5. CDR3 coding DNA: TGTGCCAGCAGCTTAGGGCCTAGCGGGCTCCAAGAGACCCAGTACTTC. Its translation is CASSLGPSGLQETQYF.

This clonotype was detected once. J is TRBJ2-5 and V is TRBV2; D remains ambiguous. The CDR3 contains 14 residues. The V gene's germline CDR1 is SNHLY and CDR2 FYNNEI. Between the trimmed V and J ends, which lost 6 bases and 1 base, there was a span of 12 bases. The CDR3 nucleotides read TGTGCCAGCAGCGTAGGGTTGCGCCAAGAGACCCAGTACTTC. Protein product: CASSVGLRQETQYF. The full variable domain, with the rest looked up from reference TRBV2 and TRBJ2-5, is EPEVTQTPSHQVTQMGQEVILRCVPISNHLYFYWYRQILGQKVEFLVSFYNNEISEKSEIFDDQFSVERPDGSNFTLKIRSTKLEDSAMYFCASSVGLRQETQYFGPGTRLLVL.

This clonotype was counted between two and nine times. The chain employs TRBV4-2 and TRBJ2-1, with D perhaps matching TRBD1 (6 bases). Per germline, CDR1 LGHNA and CDR2 YNFKEQ. Trimming stripped 3 bases from V and 5 bases from J, with 17 bases between. This CDR3 is built from 16 residues. CDR3 sequence (DNA): TGTGCCAGCAGCCAGGCTATACAGGGATTGAACAATGAGCAGTTCTTC. It codes for CASSQAIQGLNNEQFF.

There are a few counts of this clonotype. The chain employs TRBV4-2 and TRBJ2-1, with 10 positions matching TRBD2. V shed 3 bases and J 9 bases; nucleotides not matched to a gene: 11. This CDR3 spans 16 amino acids. Per the germline V gene, CDR1 is LGHNA and CDR2 is YNFKEQ. The CDR3, as DNA: TGTGCCAGCAGCCACGAGAGAGCGGGAGGGGGCGGTGAGCAGTTCTTC. Its translation is CASSHERAGGGGEQFF.

This chain joins TRBV24-1 and TRBJ2-3; D unresolved. V gave up 3 bases and J gave up 0 bases, with 18 bases separating them. This CDR3 spans 18 amino acids. Germline lookup yields CDR1 KGHDR and CDR2 SFDVKD. This chain's CDR3 is CATSDRETTKESTDTQYF. The CDR3 DNA reads TGTGCCACCAGTGATCGCGAAACGACCAAAGAAAGCACAGATACGCAGTATTTT.

The table lists this clonotype with a few counts. V gene TRBV7-9 combines with J gene TRBJ2-7, with D tentatively TRBD1 (6 bases). The V and J ends lost 1 base and 0 bases respectively, with 16 bases between them. CDR1 is SEHNR and CDR2 is FQNEAQ in the germline V gene (reference sequence). The CDR3 spans 17 residues. The DNA of the CDR3 is TGTGCCAGCAGCTTAGTTTCCGGACAGATGAGCTCCTACGAGCAGTACTTC. This encodes CASSLVSGQMSSYEQYF.